This T cell receptor (beta chain) was captured by sequencing in a study of shared clonotypes between healthy human individuals. Each PCR replicate from the sorted subsets contained about 200 ng DNA, which is tens of thousands of T cell genomes. The repertoire was sequenced with immunoSEQ multiplex PCR; TCRdb's copy has only in-frame clones and lacks some. This table has approximately 720,000 clones, around 72% appearing once. This CDR3 has 17 residues. The V and J ends lost 4 bases and 3 bases, in that order; junction bases with no gene match: 6. The germline V gene has CDR1 SGDLS and CDR2 YYNGEE. Material for sequencing was memory CD4+ T cells sorted from blood. Subset: CD45RA-negative fraction. The origin of this receptor is a woman in her 30s in good health. The gene calls are TRBV9 and TRBJ2-3; 15 bases line up with TRBD2. The CDR3 nucleotides are TGTGCCAGCAGCCCACCGGGACTAGCGGGAGGTACAGATACGCAGTATTTT. Its translation is CASSPPGLAGGTDTQYF.